This T cell receptor beta chain was obtained from a study of beta chain features in type 1 diabetes. For this clone: Antigen unknown.

Findings of the study overall: Overrepresentation of cells with high TCR expression could result from cDNA sequencing.

The CDR3 extends over 18 amino acids. CDR1 is SGHTA and CDR2 is FQGNSA in the germline V gene. J lost 5 bases, V lost 1 base, and 12 bases had no gene match. The whole isolated RNA underwent reverse transcription, so sequencing captured expressed TCRB transcripts. Sequencing was performed with immunoSEQ multiplex PCR; in TCRdb, only in-frame clones are kept and a portion is missing. The sample yields about 140,000 clones, 9% to 10% seen once. The sequenced sample consisted of central memory CD4+ T cells from blood. This chain uses TRBV7-2 with TRBJ2-5; 11 nucleotides align to TRBD2. The sequence derives from a woman between 35 and 50 years old in good health. The CDR3 bases are TGTGCCAGCAGCTTAGGACTAGCGGGAACCCGTCTGGGGGAGACCCAGTACTTC. This encodes CASSLGLAGTRLGETQYF.